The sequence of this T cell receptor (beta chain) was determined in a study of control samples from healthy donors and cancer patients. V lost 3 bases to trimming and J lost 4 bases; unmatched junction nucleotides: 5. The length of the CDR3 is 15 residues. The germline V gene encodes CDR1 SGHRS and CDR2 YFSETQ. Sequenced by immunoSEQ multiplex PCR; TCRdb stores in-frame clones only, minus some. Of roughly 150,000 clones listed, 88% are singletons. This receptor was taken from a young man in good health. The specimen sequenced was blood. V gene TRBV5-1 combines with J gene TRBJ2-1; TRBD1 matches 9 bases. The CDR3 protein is CASSSGTGIYNEQFF. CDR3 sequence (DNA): TGCGCCAGCAGCTCCGGGACAGGGATTTACAATGAGCAGTTCTTC.